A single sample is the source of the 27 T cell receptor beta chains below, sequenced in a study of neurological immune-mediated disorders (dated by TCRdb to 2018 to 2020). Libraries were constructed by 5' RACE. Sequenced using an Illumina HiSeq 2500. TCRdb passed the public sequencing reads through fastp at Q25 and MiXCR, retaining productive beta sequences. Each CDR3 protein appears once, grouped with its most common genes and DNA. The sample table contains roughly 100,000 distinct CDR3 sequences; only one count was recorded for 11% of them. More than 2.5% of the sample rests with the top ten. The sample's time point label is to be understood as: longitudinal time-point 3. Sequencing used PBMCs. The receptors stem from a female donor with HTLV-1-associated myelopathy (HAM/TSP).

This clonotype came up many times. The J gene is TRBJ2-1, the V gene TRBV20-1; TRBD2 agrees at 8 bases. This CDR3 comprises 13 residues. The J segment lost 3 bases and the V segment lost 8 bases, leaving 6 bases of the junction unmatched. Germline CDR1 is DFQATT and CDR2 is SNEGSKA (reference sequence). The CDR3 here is CSFERGSYNEQFF. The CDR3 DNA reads TGCAGTTTTGAGCGGGGGAGCTACAATGAGCAGTTCTTC.

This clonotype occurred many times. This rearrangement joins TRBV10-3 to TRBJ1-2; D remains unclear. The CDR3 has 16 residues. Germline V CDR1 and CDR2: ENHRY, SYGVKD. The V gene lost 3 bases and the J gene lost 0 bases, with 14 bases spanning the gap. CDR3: CAISDFWQATNYGYTF. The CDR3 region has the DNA TGTGCCATCAGTGATTTTTGGCAGGCCACTAACTATGGCTACACCTTC.

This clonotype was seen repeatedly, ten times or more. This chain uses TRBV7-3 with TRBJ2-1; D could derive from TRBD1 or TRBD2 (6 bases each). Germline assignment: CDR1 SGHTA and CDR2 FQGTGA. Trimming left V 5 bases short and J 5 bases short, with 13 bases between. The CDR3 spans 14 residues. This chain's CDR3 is CASSPPGAHNEQFF. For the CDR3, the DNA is TGTGCCAGCAGCCCGCCGGGGGCCCACAATGAGCAGTTCTTC. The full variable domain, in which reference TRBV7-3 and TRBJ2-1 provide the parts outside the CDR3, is GAGVSQTPSNKVTEKGKYVELRCDPISGHTALYWYRQSLGQGPEFLIYFQGTGAADDSGLPNDRFFAVRPEGSVSTLKIQRTERGDSAVYLCASSPPGAHNEQFFGPGTRLTVL.

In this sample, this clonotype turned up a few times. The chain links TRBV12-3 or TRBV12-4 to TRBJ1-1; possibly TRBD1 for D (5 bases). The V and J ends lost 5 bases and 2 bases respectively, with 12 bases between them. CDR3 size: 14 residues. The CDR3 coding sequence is TGTGCCAGCAGTGAGAGGACAACAAACACTGAAGCTTTCTTT. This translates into CASSERTTNTEAFF.

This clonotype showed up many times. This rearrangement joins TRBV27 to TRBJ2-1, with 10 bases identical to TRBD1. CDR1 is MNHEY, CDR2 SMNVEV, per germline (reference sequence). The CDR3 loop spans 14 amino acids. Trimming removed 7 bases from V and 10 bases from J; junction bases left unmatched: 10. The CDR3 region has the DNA TGTGCCAGCATCCTCGACCGGGACAGGGGAGAGCAGTTCTTC. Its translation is CASILDRDRGEQFF.

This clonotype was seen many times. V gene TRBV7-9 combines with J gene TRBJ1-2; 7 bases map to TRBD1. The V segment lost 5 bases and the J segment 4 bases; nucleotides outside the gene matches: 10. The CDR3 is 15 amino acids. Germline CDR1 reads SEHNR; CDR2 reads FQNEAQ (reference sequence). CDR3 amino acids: CASSPTSRDSYGYTF. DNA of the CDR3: TGTGCCAGCAGCCCCACGTCCCGGGACAGCTATGGCTACACCTTC.

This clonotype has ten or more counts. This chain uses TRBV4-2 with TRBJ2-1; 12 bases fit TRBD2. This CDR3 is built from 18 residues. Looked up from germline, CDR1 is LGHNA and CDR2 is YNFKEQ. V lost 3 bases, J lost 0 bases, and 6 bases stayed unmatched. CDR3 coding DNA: TGTGCCAGCAGCCACCTACTAGCGGGGGGACTCTCCTACAATGAGCAGTTCTTC. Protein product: CASSHLLAGGLSYNEQFF.

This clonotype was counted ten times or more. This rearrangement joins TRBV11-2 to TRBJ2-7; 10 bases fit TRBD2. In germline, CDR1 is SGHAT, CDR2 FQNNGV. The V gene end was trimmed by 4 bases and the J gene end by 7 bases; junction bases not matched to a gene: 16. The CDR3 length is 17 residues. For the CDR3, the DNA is TGTGCCAGCAGCTCCAGCATACTAGCGGGGTTTTTCCGGGAGCAGTACTTC. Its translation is CASSSSILAGFFREQYF.

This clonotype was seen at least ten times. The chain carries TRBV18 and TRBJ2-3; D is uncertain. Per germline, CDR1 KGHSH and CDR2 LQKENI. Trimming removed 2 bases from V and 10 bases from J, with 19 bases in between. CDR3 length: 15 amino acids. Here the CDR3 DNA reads TGTGCCAGCTCACCAGATTCGATGGTTTTTGCGGCGCAGTATTTT. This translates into CASSPDSMVFAAQYF.

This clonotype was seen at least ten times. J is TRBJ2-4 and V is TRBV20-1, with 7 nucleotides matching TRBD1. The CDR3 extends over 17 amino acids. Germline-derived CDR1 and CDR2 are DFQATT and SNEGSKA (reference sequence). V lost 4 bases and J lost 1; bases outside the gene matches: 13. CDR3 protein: CSATGQDRPVAKNIQYF. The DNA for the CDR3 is TGCAGTGCTACAGGACAGGACCGGCCTGTGGCCAAAAACATTCAGTACTTC.

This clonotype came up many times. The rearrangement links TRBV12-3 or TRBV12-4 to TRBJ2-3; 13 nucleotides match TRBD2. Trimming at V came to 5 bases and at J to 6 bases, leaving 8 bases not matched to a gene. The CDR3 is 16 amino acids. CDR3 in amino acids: CASSARTSGRLDTQYF. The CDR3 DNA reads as TGTGCCAGCAGTGCCAGGACTAGCGGGAGACTGGATACGCAGTATTTT.

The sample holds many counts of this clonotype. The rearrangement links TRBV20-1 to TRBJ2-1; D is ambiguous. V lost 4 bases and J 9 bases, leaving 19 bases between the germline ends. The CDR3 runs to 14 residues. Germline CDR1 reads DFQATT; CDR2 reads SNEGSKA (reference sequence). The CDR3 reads CSATGPMEVGEQFF. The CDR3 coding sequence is TGCAGTGCTACCGGGCCAATGGAAGTAGGTGAGCAGTTCTTC.

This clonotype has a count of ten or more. CDR3 coding DNA: TGCGCCAGCAGCACGAGCGGGGGGCCAGATACGCAGTATTTT. It is translated as CASSTSGGPDTQYF. The V and J genes are TRBV5-1 and TRBJ2-3; TRBD2 aligns across 9 bases. The CDR3 spans 14 residues. V lost 4 bases and J lost 4; bases outside the gene matches: 4. Germline CDR1 SGHRS, CDR2 YFSETQ.

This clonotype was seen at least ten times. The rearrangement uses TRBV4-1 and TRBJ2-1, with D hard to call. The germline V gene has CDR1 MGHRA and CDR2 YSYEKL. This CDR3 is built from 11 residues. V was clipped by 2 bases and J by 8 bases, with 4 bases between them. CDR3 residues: CASSQSDEQFF. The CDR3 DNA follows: TGCGCCAGCAGCCAATCGGATGAGCAGTTCTTC.

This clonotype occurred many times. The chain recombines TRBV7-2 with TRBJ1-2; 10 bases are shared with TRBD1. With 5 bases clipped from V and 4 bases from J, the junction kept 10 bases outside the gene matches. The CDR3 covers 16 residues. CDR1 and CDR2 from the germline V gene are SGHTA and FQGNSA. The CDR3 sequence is CASSLGGTGVLYGYTF. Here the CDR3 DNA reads TGTGCCAGCAGCCTGGGGGGGACAGGGGTCCTCTATGGCTACACCTTC. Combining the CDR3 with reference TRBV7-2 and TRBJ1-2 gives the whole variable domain GAGVSQSPSNKVTEKGKDVELRCDPISGHTALYWYRQSLGQGLEFLIYFQGNSAPDKSGLPSDRFSAERTGGSVSTLTIQRTQQEDSAVYLCASSLGGTGVLYGYTFGSGTRLTVV.

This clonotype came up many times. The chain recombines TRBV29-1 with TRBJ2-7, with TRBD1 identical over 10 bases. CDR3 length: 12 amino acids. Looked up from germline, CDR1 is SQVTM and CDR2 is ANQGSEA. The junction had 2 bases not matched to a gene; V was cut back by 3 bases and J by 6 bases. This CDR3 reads CSVEGQGPEQYF. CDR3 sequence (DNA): TGCAGCGTTGAGGGACAGGGGCCCGAGCAGTACTTC.

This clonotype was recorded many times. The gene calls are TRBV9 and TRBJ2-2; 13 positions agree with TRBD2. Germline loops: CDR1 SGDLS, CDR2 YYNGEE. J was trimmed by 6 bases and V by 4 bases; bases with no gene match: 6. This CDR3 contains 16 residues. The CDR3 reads CASSNTGTSGAGELFF. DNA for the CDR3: TGTGCCAGCAGCAATACCGGGACTAGCGGGGCCGGGGAGCTGTTTTTT.

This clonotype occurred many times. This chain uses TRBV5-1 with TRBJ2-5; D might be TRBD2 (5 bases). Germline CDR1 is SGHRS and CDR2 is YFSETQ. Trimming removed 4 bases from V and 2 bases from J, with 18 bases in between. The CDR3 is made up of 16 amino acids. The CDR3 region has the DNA TGCGCCAGCAGCGGGCAGGAAGACTACCCGCAAGAGACCCAGTACTTC. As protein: CASSGQEDYPQETQYF.

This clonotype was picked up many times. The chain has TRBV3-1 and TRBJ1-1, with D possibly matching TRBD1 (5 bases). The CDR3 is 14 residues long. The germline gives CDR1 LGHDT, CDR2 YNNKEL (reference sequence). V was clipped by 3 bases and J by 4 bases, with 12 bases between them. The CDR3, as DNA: TGTGCCAGCAGCCACCTTGGAGGGACCACTGAAGCTTTCTTT. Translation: CASSHLGGTTEAFF.

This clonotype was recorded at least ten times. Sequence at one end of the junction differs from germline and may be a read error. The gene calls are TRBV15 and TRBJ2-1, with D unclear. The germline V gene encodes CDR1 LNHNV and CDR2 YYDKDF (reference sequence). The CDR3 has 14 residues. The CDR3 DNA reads TGTGCTACCAGCCCGACTTATGGGCGAGGTGAGCAGTTCTTC. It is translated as CATSPTYGRGEQFF.

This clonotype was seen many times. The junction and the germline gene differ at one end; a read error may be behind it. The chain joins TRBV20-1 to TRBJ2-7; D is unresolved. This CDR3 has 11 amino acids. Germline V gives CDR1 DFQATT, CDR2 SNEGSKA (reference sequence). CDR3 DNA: TGCAGTGCTAGAGGGCGAGGACCAGCAAGCTTC. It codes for CSARGRGPASF.

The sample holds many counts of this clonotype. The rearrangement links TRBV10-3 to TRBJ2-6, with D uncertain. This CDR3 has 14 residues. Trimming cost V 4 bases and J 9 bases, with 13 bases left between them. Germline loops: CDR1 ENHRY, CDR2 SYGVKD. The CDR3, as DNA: TGTGCCATCAGTGGAGAAGGGCAAGTCAACGTCCTGACTTTC. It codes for CAISGEGQVNVLTF.

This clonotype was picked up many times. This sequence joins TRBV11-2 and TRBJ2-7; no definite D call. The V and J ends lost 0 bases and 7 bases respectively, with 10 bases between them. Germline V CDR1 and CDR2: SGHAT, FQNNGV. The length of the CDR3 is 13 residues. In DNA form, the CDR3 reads TGTGCCAGCAGCTTAGAATCGGCGTCGGAGCAGTACTTC. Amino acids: CASSLESASEQYF. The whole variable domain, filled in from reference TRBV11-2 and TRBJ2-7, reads EAGVAQSPRYKIIEKRQSVAFWCNPISGHATLYWYQQILGQGPKLLIQFQNNGVVDDSQLPKDRFSAERLKGVDSTLKIQPAKLEDSAVYLCASSLESASEQYFGPGTRLTVT.

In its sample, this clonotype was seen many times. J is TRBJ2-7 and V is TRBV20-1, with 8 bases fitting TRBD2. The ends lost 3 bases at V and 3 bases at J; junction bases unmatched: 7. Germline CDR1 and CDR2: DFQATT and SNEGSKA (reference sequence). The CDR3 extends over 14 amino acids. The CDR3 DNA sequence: TGCAGTGCTAGGCGGGGGGCAGGGGACTACGAGCAGTACTTC. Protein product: CSARRGAGDYEQYF.

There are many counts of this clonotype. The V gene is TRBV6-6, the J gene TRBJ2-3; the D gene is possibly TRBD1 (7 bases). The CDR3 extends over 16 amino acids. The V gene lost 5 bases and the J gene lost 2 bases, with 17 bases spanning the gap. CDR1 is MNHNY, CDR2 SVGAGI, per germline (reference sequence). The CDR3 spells CASSPGGTVSTDTQYF. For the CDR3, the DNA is TGTGCCAGCAGTCCCGGCGGGACAGTATCCACAGATACGCAGTATTTT.

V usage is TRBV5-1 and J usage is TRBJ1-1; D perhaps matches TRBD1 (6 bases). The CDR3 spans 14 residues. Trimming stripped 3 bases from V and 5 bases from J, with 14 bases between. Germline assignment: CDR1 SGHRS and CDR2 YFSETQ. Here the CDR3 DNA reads TGCGCCAGCAGCTCCCAGGGGCTAGGGACTGAAGCTTTCTTT. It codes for CASSSQGLGTEAFF.

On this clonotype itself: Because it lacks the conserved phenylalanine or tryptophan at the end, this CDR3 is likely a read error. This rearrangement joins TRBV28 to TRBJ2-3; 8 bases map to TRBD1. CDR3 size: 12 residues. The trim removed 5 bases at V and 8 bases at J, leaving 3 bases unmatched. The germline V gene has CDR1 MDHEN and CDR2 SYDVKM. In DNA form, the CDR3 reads TGTGCCAGCAGTGGGGACAGGTCTACGCAGTATTTA. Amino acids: CASSGDRSTQYL.